This TCR beta chain emerged from a study of long-term antiretroviral therapy in people with HIV (dated by TCRdb to between 2021 and 2023). Turning to the overall study: The earliest samples were collected roughly a decade before the 2015 WHO recommendation for immediate ART, at a time when ART was usually postponed until CD4 counts fell. Whether ART initiation and durable HIV suppression were associated with changes in peripheral blood TRB repertoire composition and diversity was tested in a retrospective serial study. About 35% of the 30 participants with HIV were female. The cohort contributed about 200 cryopreserved PBMC samples from 30 adults with confirmed HIV infection, collected serially over a mean of about 6 years (range 1-12). No cross-contamination during QIAcube processing was shown when test extractions of a monoclonal T-cell line were performed alongside about 30 polyclonal samples. Overall results and qualifications from the work: Expanded TRB clones identified before ART initiation dominated the repertoire at all time points, although this dominance fluctuated and declined in many PLHIV after ART. A significant increase in TRB diversity was found to be associated with ART initiation, although TRB diversity was observed to remain significantly below that of transplant donor controls even after long-term ART. The samples were dated from the mid-2000s to the late 2010s, and the ART regimens that were used may be less effective than current ART regimens. No data were available on ART adherence, viral resistance or therapy changes, limiting inferences about post-ART repertoire changes. Because cell numbers in pre-ART samples were limited, unsorted PBMC were profiled instead of sorted CD4+ and CD8+ T cells. Because PBMC availability was limited, only the TCR beta chain was sequenced, with no alpha chain pairing. Compared with controls, HIV repertoires had narrower CDR3 length ranges, and the network structure pointed to an antigen-experienced repertoire that shifted only slightly toward naive after ART.

The immunoSEQ hsTCRB v3.0 assay was used at survey level resolution for TRB variable region sequencing. TRB sequencing targeted a depth of about 40,000-50,000 T-cell genomes per sample. An Illumina MiSeq with a v3 150-cycle kit was used to sequence the pooled TRB libraries. For the original study's pipeline: Repertoire analysis ran in R within a reproducible Nextflow workflow covering QC, data transformation and analysis. Custom analyses were implemented in LymphoSeq2, an R package for AIRR-Seq data exploration. A handful of samples yielding fewer than 5000 total TRB sequences were excluded, leaving more than 150 analyzed HIV repertoires. Of the 188 retained HIV repertoires, 55 to 60 were collected before and around 130 after ART initiation. Each repertoire was downsampled to 5000 TRB nucleotide sequences, and summary statistics were averaged across 100 downsampling iterations. TRB sequences were retained for analysis only if CDR3 regions of at least seven amino acids were present. A Shannon entropy-derived clonality score and the Gini coefficient were used to measure diversity. In repertoire networks, the top 5000 CDR3 amino acid sequences were linked whenever an edit distance of one separated two sequences. For TRB CDR3 amino acid sequences, GLIPH2 was used to predict antigen specificity groups and MHC restriction. To flag known CMV, EBV, HIV or tissue antigen associations, CDR3 amino acid sequences were matched against VDJdb and McPAS-TCR. Pre-ART, post-ART and control groups were compared with Wilcoxon signed-rank tests and Holm-Bonferroni correction. TCRdb limited this immuneACCESS table to in-frame rearrangements with V and J called. A share of clones is missing; checked studies link under half to unresolved V genes, and the rest is unexplained. V and J calls and clone size come straight from that table; D and trimming were deduced from the DNA. The sample table contains about 21,000 clones; only one count was recorded for around 86% of them. Approximately 12% of the sample rests with the top ten.

Inclusion was restricted to participants for whom at least one PBMC sample before ART initiation and at least two post-ART samples were available. Treatment was received in the United States of America by all participants with HIV. Before DNA extraction, cryopreserved samples of about 0.95-10 million PBMC were thawed and then washed. At the time of the earliest PBMC sample for each participant with HIV, ages ranged from roughly 23 to 60 years. PBMC samples were contributed by each participant from 1-4 timepoints before ART initiation and 2-8 timepoints after ART initiation, with a median of 7 samples. For every participant, serial HIV viral load, CD4+ T-cell count, ART history and demographic data were obtained. Genomic DNA was extracted from unsorted PBMC with a Qiagen kit on a QIAcube, with processing performed in batches of 12 samples. Regarding this clone: Its cognate antigen has yet to be identified. No quality values exist for individual bases; no much larger clone is one base distant.

Sequences were derived from unsorted PBMCs, sampled 0.1 years before starting antiretroviral therapy. This TCR was recovered from a man in his forties or fifties with HIV.

CDR3 reads: CSVAGGEETQYF. Read as DNA, the sequence is TGCAGCGTTGCGGGGGGGGAAGAGACCCAGTACTTC. Recombination linked TRBV29-1 to TRBJ2-5; TRBD2 agrees with 8 junctional bases. Taken from cysteine to phenylalanine, the CDR3 has 12 residues. Of all the DNA, just the CDR3 is kept, 36 bases in frame from base 1. The germline V gene encodes CDR1 SQVTM and CDR2 ANQGSEA. Clipping removes 4 bases from V and 3 bases from J, with 1 as the unmatched junction base count.